This is a list of T cell receptor beta chains from one sample in a study of cytomegalovirus exposure and HLA in healthy donors. Profiled with immunoSEQ multiplex PCR; TCRdb holds only in-frame clones, not every one. Of some 90,000 clones in the sample, more than 65% were seen once. Sequencing input: PBMCs. The source of these receptors is a man between 25 and 39 years old in good health and CMV-seronegative. The CDR3 runs from the conserved cysteine through the conserved F or W. A D gene is named only where the DNA matches it firmly. Size is stated for part of the rows, as once, few or many counts, or as a class when the clone is expanded.

CDR3 length	clone size	D gene	V gene	J gene	CDR3 DNA	CDR3 protein
17	-	-	TRBV28	TRBJ2-1	TGTGCCAGCAGTCAGACCGGGACTCAGAGCTCCTACAATGAGCAGTTCTTC	CASSQTGTQSSYNEQFF
16	-	-	TRBV7-8	TRBJ2-5	TGTGCCAGCAGCTTAGGCTCCGGGAGCCGTACGGAGACCCAGTACTTC	CASSLGSGSRTETQYF
14	-	-	TRBV5-4	TRBJ1-4	TGTGCCAGCAGCTCCGGGTCCATCAATGAAAAACTGTTTTTT	CASSSGSINEKLFF
14	-	-	TRBV13	TRBJ1-6	TGTGCCAGCAGCTTAAGAGGGAGGGGGTCCCCCCTCCACTTT	CASSLRGRGSPLHF
18	-	TRBD1	TRBV10-2	TRBJ2-7	TGCGCCAGCAGTGAGTCCGGTGGTAGAGGACAGGTCCAACGCGAGCAGTACTTC	CASSESGGRGQVQREQYF
13	-	TRBD1	TRBV10-3	TRBJ2-7	TGTGCATCAACCGGGACAGGAACCTACGAGCAGTACTTC	CASTGTGTYEQYF
16	-	TRBD1	TRBV7-9	TRBJ2-1	TGTGCCAGCAGCTTAGACGGACAGGGGGTTCGAAATGAGCAGTTCTTC	CASSLDGQGVRNEQFF
16	-	TRBD1	TRBV27	TRBJ1-5	TGTGCCAGCAGAGTTTCTGGACAGGGTCGCAATCAGCCCCAGCATTTT	CASRVSGQGRNQPQHF
13	-	-	TRBV5-1	TRBJ1-3	TGCGCCAGCAGCTTAGAGGCGGGAAACACCATATATTTT	CASSLEAGNTIYF
13	-	-	TRBV27	TRBJ2-7	TGTGCCAGCAGTTTCAGACTAGGCGACGAGCAGTACTTC	CASSFRLGDEQYF
13	-	-	TRBV5-1	TRBJ1-2	TGCGCCAGCAGCCGCCCGGGGGTTTATGGCTACACCTTC	CASSRPGVYGYTF
15	few	-	TRBV5-1	TRBJ1-4	TGCGCCAGCAGCTTGGATGGGGGGGTGTCGGAAAAACTGTTTTTT	CASSLDGGVSEKLFF
16	-	TRBD2	TRBV7-9	TRBJ2-3	TGTGCCAGCAGCTTCTCCCTAGCGGATCAAACAGATACGCAGTATTTT	CASSFSLADQTDTQYF
14	-	TRBD1	TRBV25-1	TRBJ1-5	TGTGCCAGCAGCCCTAGACAGGGTAATCAGCCCCAGCATTTT	CASSPRQGNQPQHF